A selection of T cell receptor beta chains follows, all from one sample in a study of cytomegalovirus exposure and HLA in healthy donors. Sequenced by immunoSEQ multiplex PCR; TCRdb stores in-frame clones only, minus some. Of 120,000 to 150,000 clones in the sample, about 80% were seen once. Sequenced material: PBMCs. These receptors were collected from a man aged 18-30 years in good health and CMV-seronegative. The CDR3 runs from the conserved cysteine through the conserved F or W. The order of the fields is V gene, J gene, clone size, D gene, CDR3 DNA, CDR3 protein. A D gene is named only where the DNA matches it firmly. Not every row has a clone size; where given, it reads once, few, many or a size class.

v_gene: TRBV9
j_gene: TRBJ2-3
abundance: NA
d_gene: TRBD2
CDR3nt: TGTGCCAGCAGCCCCTCGCGGGGGAGCACAGATACGCAGTATTTT
CDR3aa: CASSPSRGSTDTQYF

v_gene: TRBV7-9
j_gene: TRBJ2-7
abundance: NA
d_gene: NA
CDR3nt: TGTGCCAGCAGTGACGGGGGGCTCTACGAGCAGTACTTC
CDR3aa: CASSDGGLYEQYF

v_gene: TRBV5-4
j_gene: TRBJ2-3
abundance: few
d_gene: TRBD2
CDR3nt: TGTGCCAGCAGCTTAGCGGGACCCCGCACAGATACGCAGTATTTT
CDR3aa: CASSLAGPRTDTQYF

v_gene: TRBV7-2
j_gene: TRBJ2-5
abundance: NA
d_gene: NA
CDR3nt: TGTGCCAGCAGCCCCCGGGACACCAAAGAGACCCAGTACTTC
CDR3aa: CASSPRDTKETQYF

v_gene: TRBV18
j_gene: TRBJ2-7
abundance: NA
d_gene: NA
CDR3nt: TGTGCCAGCTCATCTACAGGCATCGAGCAGTACTTC
CDR3aa: CASSSTGIEQYF

v_gene: TRBV7-6
j_gene: TRBJ2-6
abundance: NA
d_gene: NA
CDR3nt: TGTGCCAGCAGCTTAGGCGGGACAGTGAGCTCTGGGGCCAACGTCCTGACTTTC
CDR3aa: CASSLGGTVSSGANVLTF

v_gene: TRBV7-9
j_gene: TRBJ2-5
abundance: NA
d_gene: TRBD2
CDR3nt: TGTGCCAGCAGCTTAGCGTCTAGCGGGAGGGCCGGGGAGACCCAGTACTTC
CDR3aa: CASSLASSGRAGETQYF

v_gene: TRBV4-1
j_gene: TRBJ2-1
abundance: NA
d_gene: NA
CDR3nt: TGCGCCAGCAACCCTGCGGGTCAGAGCTCCTACAATGAGCAGTTCTTC
CDR3aa: CASNPAGQSSYNEQFF

v_gene: TRBV21-1
j_gene: TRBJ2-1
abundance: NA
d_gene: NA
CDR3nt: TGTGCCAGCAGCCCGCGGGACAGGTGGGGCCTCTACAATGAGCAGTTCTTC
CDR3aa: CASSPRDRWGLYNEQFF

v_gene: TRBV19
j_gene: TRBJ2-7
abundance: NA
d_gene: NA
CDR3nt: TGTGCCAGTAGTAAGGGGGCGGGATTTACCGAGCAGTACTTC
CDR3aa: CASSKGAGFTEQYF

v_gene: TRBV19
j_gene: TRBJ1-2
abundance: NA
d_gene: NA
CDR3nt: TGTGCCAGTAGTATTGGAGGGCCGCCGACTGGCTACACCTTC
CDR3aa: CASSIGGPPTGYTF

v_gene: TRBV6-6
j_gene: TRBJ2-7
abundance: few
d_gene: NA
CDR3nt: TGTGCCAGCAGTTGGGACTTGAGCTCCTACGAGCAGTACTTC
CDR3aa: CASSWDLSSYEQYF

v_gene: TRBV7-9
j_gene: TRBJ2-7
abundance: NA
d_gene: NA
CDR3nt: TGTGCCAGCAGCTCCGGGAAACAGGGAAAAGGGTCCTACGAGCAGTACTTC
CDR3aa: CASSSGKQGKGSYEQYF

v_gene: TRBV27
j_gene: TRBJ2-2
abundance: NA
d_gene: TRBD1
CDR3nt: TGTGCCAGCAGTCGCGCCGGGACAGCACCGAACACCGGGGAGCTGTTTTTT
CDR3aa: CASSRAGTAPNTGELFF

v_gene: TRBV11-3
j_gene: TRBJ1-3
abundance: few
d_gene: NA
CDR3nt: TGTGCCAGCAGCTCATTAGACAGGCCCGGAAACACCATATATTTT
CDR3aa: CASSSLDRPGNTIYF

v_gene: TRBV9
j_gene: TRBJ2-5
abundance: NA
d_gene: TRBD2
CDR3nt: TGTGCCAGCAAAGGAGGGCCGGGGGGGCTCCAAGAGACCCAGTACTTC
CDR3aa: CASKGGPGGLQETQYF

v_gene: TRBV5-4
j_gene: TRBJ1-1
abundance: NA
d_gene: NA
CDR3nt: TGTGCCAGCAGCTTGGCGGGGGATACTGAAGCTTTCTTT
CDR3aa: CASSLAGDTEAFF

v_gene: TRBV4-2
j_gene: TRBJ2-1
abundance: NA
d_gene: TRBD2
CDR3nt: TGTGCCAGCAGCCAACCTCTAGCGGGTAGCTCCTACAATGAGCAGTTCTTC
CDR3aa: CASSQPLAGSSYNEQFF

v_gene: TRBV11-2
j_gene: TRBJ2-3
abundance: NA
d_gene: NA
CDR3nt: TGTGCCAGCACCGCCAAGCCAGGTACTAGCACAGATACGCAGTATTTT
CDR3aa: CASTAKPGTSTDTQYF

v_gene: TRBV29-1
j_gene: TRBJ2-5
abundance: few
d_gene: TRBD2
CDR3nt: TGCAGCACTGATGGGGAGGGGTCGGAGACCCAGTACTTC
CDR3aa: CSTDGEGSETQYF

v_gene: TRBV2
j_gene: TRBJ2-1
abundance: NA
d_gene: TRBD2
CDR3nt: TGTGCCAGCAGTGCAGCGGGAGTCCCTAACAATGAGCAGTTCTTC
CDR3aa: CASSAAGVPNNEQFF

v_gene: TRBV13
j_gene: TRBJ2-7
abundance: few
d_gene: TRBD2
CDR3nt: TGTGCCAGCAGCTCTACGGGTGGGGCTAGCGGGGGTTCCTACGAGCAGTACTTC
CDR3aa: CASSSTGGASGGSYEQYF

v_gene: TRBV28
j_gene: TRBJ2-7
abundance: NA
d_gene: TRBD1
CDR3nt: TGTGCCAGCAGTTTTCGAGGGACAGGAAAGATATACGAGCAGTACTTC
CDR3aa: CASSFRGTGKIYEQYF

v_gene: TRBV7-9
j_gene: TRBJ1-5
abundance: NA
d_gene: TRBD1
CDR3nt: TGTGCCAGCAGCTACGGGACAGCATTCAATCAGCCCCAGCATTTT
CDR3aa: CASSYGTAFNQPQHF

v_gene: TRBV28
j_gene: TRBJ2-2
abundance: NA
d_gene: TRBD1
CDR3nt: TGTGCCAGCAGGTTCGGGACAGGGGCCACCGGGGAGCTGTTTTTT
CDR3aa: CASRFGTGATGELFF

v_gene: TRBV30
j_gene: TRBJ1-5
abundance: few
d_gene: NA
CDR3nt: TGTGCCTGGAGTGTAGGGGGGGATCAGCCCCAGCATTTT
CDR3aa: CAWSVGGDQPQHF

v_gene: TRBV7-9
j_gene: TRBJ1-2
abundance: few
d_gene: NA
CDR3nt: TGTGCCAGCTTCAAGGGAGCTGGGCACCATGGCTACACCTTC
CDR3aa: CASFKGAGHHGYTF

v_gene: TRBV5-1
j_gene: TRBJ2-3
abundance: NA
d_gene: NA
CDR3nt: TGCGCCAGCAGCTCCCGGACATCCGACAGCACAGATACGCAGTATTTT
CDR3aa: CASSSRTSDSTDTQYF

v_gene: TRBV7-7
j_gene: TRBJ2-5
abundance: NA
d_gene: NA
CDR3nt: TGTGCCAGCAGTTTCCGAGGCCTACGGGAGACCCAGTACTTC
CDR3aa: CASSFRGLRETQYF

v_gene: TRBV9
j_gene: TRBJ1-6
abundance: NA
d_gene: NA
CDR3nt: TGTGCCAGCAGCGCAAGCGGGGCGGTAAATTCACCCCTCCACTTT
CDR3aa: CASSASGAVNSPLHF

v_gene: TRBV25-1
j_gene: TRBJ1-1
abundance: NA
d_gene: NA
CDR3nt: TGTGCCAGCAGGTGGGGGGGAAGCACTGAAGCTTTCTTT
CDR3aa: CASRWGGSTEAFF

v_gene: TRBV11-2
j_gene: TRBJ2-7
abundance: NA
d_gene: NA
CDR3nt: TGTGCCAGCAGCTTACCAGGTATCCTCTACGAGCAGTACTTC
CDR3aa: CASSLPGILYEQYF

v_gene: TRBV28
j_gene: TRBJ1-4
abundance: few
d_gene: NA
CDR3nt: TGTGCCAGCGGCCTAGGGGCAACTAATGAAAAACTGTTTTTT
CDR3aa: CASGLGATNEKLFF

v_gene: TRBV11-2
j_gene: TRBJ2-3
abundance: NA
d_gene: NA
CDR3nt: TGTGCCAGCAGCCCTAGGCACAGGGGCACAGATACGCAGTATTTT
CDR3aa: CASSPRHRGTDTQYF

v_gene: TRBV29-1
j_gene: TRBJ2-5
abundance: NA
d_gene: TRBD1
CDR3nt: TGCAGCGTTGTCGGCCAGGGGGCGAGATGGGCCCCAGAGACCCAGTACTTC
CDR3aa: CSVVGQGARWAPETQYF

v_gene: TRBV10-1
j_gene: TRBJ2-4
abundance: NA
d_gene: TRBD2
CDR3nt: TGCGCCAGCAGTGGTGGACTAGCGGGGGGAAACATTCAGTACTTC
CDR3aa: CASSGGLAGGNIQYF

v_gene: TRBV9
j_gene: TRBJ1-2
abundance: NA
d_gene: NA
CDR3nt: TGTGCCAGCAGCGTAGTGGGGAGGAGGTACACCTTC
CDR3aa: CASSVVGRRYTF

v_gene: TRBV6-1
j_gene: TRBJ1-1
abundance: few
d_gene: TRBD1
CDR3nt: TGTGCCAGCAGTGAAAGGACGGCAGGGGGGACTGAAGCTTTCTTT
CDR3aa: CASSERTAGGTEAFF

v_gene: TRBV7-6
j_gene: TRBJ2-1
abundance: NA
d_gene: TRBD2
CDR3nt: TGTGCCAGCAGCACAGCGAGGACTAGCGGGAGGACCTCCTACAATGAGCAGTTCTTC
CDR3aa: CASSTARTSGRTSYNEQFF

v_gene: TRBV18
j_gene: TRBJ1-1
abundance: NA
d_gene: TRBD1
CDR3nt: TGTGCCAGCTCACGCAGGACAGGGGCTGATGAAGCTTTCTTT
CDR3aa: CASSRRTGADEAFF

v_gene: TRBV19
j_gene: TRBJ2-4
abundance: NA
d_gene: NA
CDR3nt: TGTGCCAGTAGTACCCGGGACATTGTAGCCAAAAACATTCAGTACTTC
CDR3aa: CASSTRDIVAKNIQYF

v_gene: TRBV4-1
j_gene: TRBJ2-2
abundance: few
d_gene: NA
CDR3nt: TGCGCCAGCAGTCAGGTTAGCACCGGGGAGCTGTTTTTT
CDR3aa: CASSQVSTGELFF

v_gene: TRBV6-5
j_gene: TRBJ2-7
abundance: NA
d_gene: TRBD1
CDR3nt: TGTGCCAGCAGTTACACCACCCGACAGGGAAACGAGCAGTACTTC
CDR3aa: CASSYTTRQGNEQYF

v_gene: TRBV9
j_gene: TRBJ2-7
abundance: NA
d_gene: NA
CDR3nt: TGTGCCAGCAGCGTCGCCGGAGTCCTGCCCTACGAGCAGTACTTC
CDR3aa: CASSVAGVLPYEQYF